Below are 30 T cell receptor beta chains sequenced from a single sample in a study of T cells in Graves' hyperthyroidism and ophthalmopathy. The investigators amplified TCR beta CDR3 regions from RNA transcripts. When the TCR CDR3 underwent first-round RT-PCR, the HTBI primer set was used. TCRdb independently ran MiXCR on the multiplex PCR reads; one entry per CDR3 protein. The table lists a few hundred thousand distinct CDR3 sequences, about 43% of them singletons, with approximately 8.4% in the top ten. The sample consisted of peripheral blood or thyroid tissue (not recorded which). Receptors were obtained from a woman aged 18-29 years with Graves' hyperthyroidism.

V and J are TRBV5-1 and TRBJ2-3, with 7 bases matching TRBD2. Germline lookup yields CDR1 SGHRS and CDR2 YFSETQ. The CDR3 runs 15 residues. J was trimmed by 3 bases and V by 2 bases; bases with no gene match: 6. CDR3 DNA sequence: TGCGCCAGCAGCTTAGCGGGATTTATGACAGATACGCAGTATTTT. It yields the protein CASSLAGFMTDTQYF.

The chain couples TRBV29-1 to TRBJ2-5; TRBD2 might be the D (5 bases). This CDR3 has 12 amino acids. Deletions cut 3 bases from V and 5 bases from J, with 10 bases between. The V gene's germline CDR1 is SQVTM and CDR2 ANQGSEA. The CDR3 bases are TGCAGCGTTGACGGGGTTTGGGAGACCCAGTACTTC. Protein: CSVDGVWETQYF.

This clonotype was recorded many times. The chain recombines TRBV25-1 with TRBJ1-1; tentative D call: TRBD1 (5 bases). Germline-derived CDR1 and CDR2 are MGHDK and SYGVNS. This CDR3 has 14 amino acids. Trimming took 0 bases from V and 3 from J, leaving 8 bases between them. CDR3 protein: CASSEYGRDTEAFF. DNA of the CDR3: TGTGCCAGCAGTGAATACGGCAGGGACACTGAAGCTTTCTTT.

This chain links TRBV12-3 or TRBV12-4 with TRBJ1-5, with D hard to call. The CDR3 has 17 residues. Trimming removed 6 bases at V and 3 bases at J, with 21 bases between. The CDR3 loop is CASSPLSGRAYNQPQHF. The CDR3 coding sequence is TGTGCCAGCAGCCCCCTTAGCGGGAGGGCCTACAATCAGCCCCAGCATTTT.

Note on this clonotype: This may stem from a read error, because a much larger clone lies one nucleotide away. This chain connects TRBV10-3 to TRBJ1-2; D remains ambiguous. The CDR3 is 13 amino acids. Trimming took off 5 bases at V and 4 bases at J, with 11 bases between the two ends. Germline V CDR1 and CDR2: ENHRY, SYGVKD. The CDR3 region has the DNA TGTGCCATCAGTTTATCCAATGGCTATGGCTACACCTTC. Amino acids: CAISLSNGYGYTF.

A note on this clonotype: Since a much larger clone is just one base distant, this may be a read error. V and J are TRBV25-1 and TRBJ2-7; the D is unclear. V was cut by 4 bases and J by 1 base, with 8 bases left in between. The CDR3 sequence is 13 residues long. The V gene's germline CDR1 is MGHDK and CDR2 SYGVNS. The CDR3 bases are TGTGCCAGCAGTGGATTGATGTCCTACGAGCAGTACTTC. Its protein is CASSGLMSYEQYF.

This clonotype was picked up many times. The chain joins TRBV24-1 to TRBJ1-1, with D perhaps TRBD1 (6 bases). Per germline, CDR1 KGHDR and CDR2 SFDVKD. Trimming took off 8 bases at V and 0 bases at J, with 21 bases between the two ends. The CDR3 is 17 residues long. The CDR3 reads CATTSLPGASMNTEAFF. For the CDR3, the DNA is TGTGCCACCACTTCCCTGCCAGGGGCCTCGATGAACACTGAAGCTTTCTTT.

This clonotype showed up many times. The genes are TRBV10-3 and TRBJ1-2; no firm D call. The CDR3 extends over 13 amino acids. Trimming stripped 4 bases from V and 4 bases from J, with 10 bases between. Germline V lookup: CDR1 ENHRY, CDR2 SYGVKD. This CDR3 reads CAISAQELYGYTF. The CDR3 nucleotides are TGTGCCATCAGTGCCCAGGAACTCTATGGCTACACCTTC.

This clonotype was observed at least ten times. The chain combines TRBV6-2 or TRBV6-3 with TRBJ2-5; no clear D. Germline CDR1 and CDR2: MNHEY and SVGEGT. The CDR3 is 13 residues long. V was trimmed by 7 bases and J by 5 bases, leaving 14 bases between them. The CDR3 DNA reads as TGTGCCAGCACCAATACTCCCTTGGAGACCCAGTACTTC. As protein: CASTNTPLETQYF.

This clonotype was seen many times. This chain joins TRBV4-3 and TRBJ1-2; tentatively, D is TRBD1 (5 bases). The CDR3 sequence is 14 residues long. Germline V gives CDR1 LGHNA, CDR2 YSLEER. The V gene lost 0 bases and the J gene lost 7 bases, with 12 bases spanning the gap. The CDR3 is CASSQDRGAGGYTF. The CDR3 bases are TGCGCCAGCAGCCAAGATAGAGGGGCGGGTGGCTACACCTTC.

This clonotype was counted a few times. This chain connects TRBV7-2 to TRBJ1-1, with D uncertain. The CDR3 is 14 residues long. Looked up from germline, CDR1 is SGHTA and CDR2 is FQGNSA. The V gene lost 5 bases and the J gene lost 8 bases, with 18 bases spanning the gap. For the CDR3, the DNA is TGTGCCAGCAGCCCCTCAATTTCCCCTCGGGAAGCTTTCTTT. Translation: CASSPSISPREAFF.

The rearrangement uses TRBV29-1 and TRBJ1-2; possibly TRBD1 for D (6 bases). Trimming pared 1 base from V and 8 bases from J, leaving 8 bases between. Germline V gives CDR1 SQVTM, CDR2 ANQGSEA. This CDR3 is 11 amino acids long. The CDR3 here is CSVEVGGGYTF. The DNA for the CDR3 is TGCAGCGTTGAAGTGGGGGGCGGCTACACCTTC.

This clonotype was observed a few times. J is TRBJ1-4 and V is TRBV6-6; no firm D call. In germline, CDR1 is MNHNY, CDR2 SVGAGI (reference sequence). Trimming pared 5 bases from V and 8 bases from J, leaving 15 bases between. The CDR3 contains 14 residues. The DNA of the CDR3 is TGTGCCAGCAGTCCAGGAACATCGGAGGAAAAACTGTTTTTT. Translated: CASSPGTSEEKLFF.

This clonotype has at least ten counts. The chain combines TRBV12-3 or TRBV12-4 with TRBJ1-2; D possibly corresponds to TRBD1 (6 bases). V was cut by 6 bases and J by 2 bases, with 10 bases left in between. The CDR3 contains 13 residues. The CDR3 sequence: CASSLDSNYGYTF. The CDR3 region has the DNA TGTGCCAGCAGCTTGGACAGCAACTATGGCTACACCTTC.

This clonotype was seen ten or more times. V is TRBV24-1 and J is TRBJ1-1, with 11 positions matching TRBD1. Germline-derived CDR1 and CDR2 are KGHDR and SFDVKD. The V and J ends lost 2 bases and 4 bases, in that order; junction bases with no gene match: 8. This CDR3 is 17 amino acids long. CDR3 sequence: CATSDSPDRGRGTEAFF. CDR3 DNA sequence: TGTGCCACCAGTGATTCCCCGGACAGGGGGCGCGGCACTGAAGCTTTCTTT.

This clonotype was observed many times. The rearrangement joins TRBV14 to TRBJ2-7, with D tentatively TRBD1 (5 bases). The CDR3 contains 15 residues. V was clipped by 2 bases and J by 6 bases, with 17 bases between them. In germline, CDR1 is SGHDN, CDR2 FVKESK. The CDR3 DNA reads TGTGCCAGCAGCCAATCTGACAGCATGTCAGGCGAGCAGTACTTC. Translated: CASSQSDSMSGEQYF.

This clonotype was counted ten times or more. The V call is TRBV4-1, the J call TRBJ1-1; 8 nucleotides match TRBD1. The CDR3 spans 17 residues. CDR1 is MGHRA and CDR2 is YSYEKL in the germline V gene. The V segment lost 1 base and the J segment 4 bases; nucleotides outside the gene matches: 11. The CDR3 sequence is CASSQVGPHRGTTEAFF. In nucleotides, the CDR3 is TGCGCCAGCAGCCAAGTTGGACCACACAGGGGGACCACTGAAGCTTTCTTT.

V is TRBV20-1 and J is TRBJ2-7, with a weak D call TRBD2 (6 bases). The CDR3 sequence is 15 residues long. The germline CDR1 and CDR2 sequences are DFQATT and SNEGSKA (reference sequence). V was clipped by 5 bases and J by 7 bases, with 24 bases between them. The CDR3 is CSALSKLASYNEQYF. CDR3 nucleotides: TGCAGTGCTCTCTCTAAACTAGCCTCCTACAATGAGCAGTACTTC.

This clonotype has a count of ten or more. V and J are TRBV10-2 and TRBJ2-2; D is possibly TRBD2 (5 bases). The V end was cut by 9 bases, the J end by 6 bases, with 11 bases between. The germline CDR1 and CDR2 sequences are WSHSY and SAAADI. CDR3 size: 12 residues. The CDR3 sequence: CASTLRAGELFF. DNA of the CDR3: TGCGCCAGTACCCTGAGGGCCGGGGAGCTGTTTTTT.

On this clonotype: Possible read error: a much larger clone is one base away. V gene TRBV7-3 combines with J gene TRBJ2-7; TRBD2 agrees at 9 bases. Trimming at V came to 5 bases and at J to 9 bases, leaving 14 bases not matched to a gene. Looked up from germline, CDR1 is SGHTA and CDR2 is FQGTGA. The CDR3 contains 15 residues. The CDR3 is CASSGNRRLAVGQYF. The CDR3 nucleotides read TGTGCCAGCAGCGGAAACCGTCGACTAGCGGTCGGGCAGTACTTC.

The rearrangement uses TRBV7-9 and TRBJ2-7; tentative D call: TRBD2 (7 bases). Germline V gives CDR1 SEHNR, CDR2 FQNEAQ (reference sequence). V was shortened by 4 bases and J by 6 bases, with 25 bases between the two germline ends. This CDR3 contains 17 residues. Written as DNA, the CDR3 is TGTGCCAGCAGCTCGAGGGGGACTATCTCTCCTTTGCCCGAGCAGTACTTC. This encodes CASSSRGTISPLPEQYF.

Ten or more counts support this clonotype. The rearrangement uses TRBV5-1 and TRBJ1-6; 10 bases are shared with TRBD1. The ends lost 4 bases at V and 4 bases at J; junction bases unmatched: 5. The CDR3 length is 16 residues. Germline V gene sequence: CDR1 SGHRS, CDR2 YFSETQ. The CDR3 spells CASSRQGARYNSPLHF. For the CDR3, the DNA is TGCGCCAGCAGCCGACAGGGGGCCCGATATAATTCACCCCTCCACTTT.

This clonotype was counted many times. This chain links TRBV5-8 with TRBJ1-2; D unclear. The V gene's germline CDR1 is SGHTS and CDR2 YDEGEE. Trimming shortened V by 4 bases and J by 13 bases, and 5 bases separated the two germline ends. This CDR3 comprises 8 residues. The CDR3, as DNA: TGTGCCAGCAGCCGAAGCACCTTC. This codes for CASSRSTF.

This clonotype has ten or more counts. CDR3 in DNA: TGCAGTGCGAGGGGCGCGGGACAGGCGGGTGATGGCTACACCTTC. Residues: CSARGAGQAGDGYTF. V gene TRBV20-1 combines with J gene TRBJ1-2; TRBD1 agrees at 8 bases. Germline lookup yields CDR1 DFQATT and CDR2 SNEGSKA (reference sequence). The J segment lost 6 bases and the V segment lost 6 bases, leaving 15 bases of the junction unmatched. The CDR3 loop spans 15 amino acids.

The CDR3 protein is CSARVGGAGRDTQYF. The CDR3 coding sequence is TGCAGTGCTAGAGTCGGGGGAGCAGGGCGGGATACGCAGTATTTT. The rearrangement links TRBV20-1 to TRBJ2-3; tentatively, D is TRBD2 (6 bases). This CDR3 comprises 15 residues. V was clipped by 1 base and J by 6 bases, with 17 bases between them. Germline V gene lookup returns CDR1 DFQATT and CDR2 SNEGSKA (reference sequence).

The gene calls are TRBV20-1 and TRBJ2-2; D not resolved. Germline V lookup: CDR1 DFQATT, CDR2 SNEGSKA (reference sequence). The CDR3 is 16 residues long. The ends were cut back, 3 bases at V and 2 bases at J, with 16 bases in the middle. CDR3 DNA: TGCAGTGCTAGCCCCTCGGCGGAGAAAAACACCGGGGAGCTGTTTTTT. It codes for CSASPSAEKNTGELFF.

Comments on this clonotype: Just one base apart from a much larger clone, this may be a read error. The chain has TRBV7-2 and TRBJ1-1; D is unclear. V lost 8 bases, J lost 2 bases, and 21 bases lay in between. Germline loops: CDR1 SGHTA, CDR2 FQGNSA. The CDR3 has 16 residues. The CDR3 DNA reads TGTGCCAGCTCACCAGGTACCGGGTATGGAAACACTGAAGCTTTCTTT. The encoded protein is CASSPGTGYGNTEAFF.

This clonotype was seen repeatedly, ten times or more. This chain uses TRBV20-1 with TRBJ2-5; D perhaps matches TRBD2 (6 bases). The germline V and J ends were trimmed by 6 bases and 1 base, with 12 bases remaining between them. Germline V gives CDR1 DFQATT, CDR2 SNEGSKA (reference sequence). This CDR3 spans 13 amino acids. The chain's CDR3 is CSAKTSSQETQYF. The DNA for the CDR3 is TGCAGTGCCAAGACTAGTTCCCAAGAGACCCAGTACTTC.

This clonotype was counted at least ten times. The chain is built from TRBV19 and TRBJ1-5; tentatively, D is TRBD1 (5 bases). Trimming removed 4 bases from V and 10 bases from J, with 20 bases in between. Germline V gene lookup returns CDR1 LNHDA and CDR2 SQIVND (reference sequence). The CDR3 spans 15 residues. CDR3 coding DNA: TGTGCCAGTAGTAAGACCGGGACCGGGAATTTACCCCAGCATTTT. Protein sequence: CASSKTGTGNLPQHF.

J is TRBJ2-5 and V is TRBV6-6; the D gene could be TRBD1 or TRBD2 (5 bases each). V lost 8 bases, J lost 2 bases, and 15 bases lay in between. The CDR3 covers 14 residues. Per the germline V gene, CDR1 is MNHNY and CDR2 is SVGAGI (reference sequence). The CDR3 sequence: CASRPRGVQETQYF. CDR3 nucleotide sequence: TGTGCCAGCCGCCCGAGAGGGGTACAAGAGACCCAGTACTTC.